These 20 T cell receptor beta chains share one sample of origin, sequenced in a study of T cells in Graves' hyperthyroidism and ophthalmopathy (dated by TCRdb to between 2019 and 2020). The receptor library was made with multiplex PCR. The run used an Illumina HiSeq 2000. The TCR beta CDR3 regions were amplified from RNA transcripts. A first-round RT-PCR of the TCR CDR3 used the HTBI primer set with the Qiagen OneStep RT-PCR kit. TCRdb itself trimmed the public reads at Q25 with fastp, ran MiXCR and retained productive beta chains. One record per CDR3 amino acid sequence lists the most common genes and DNA. The sample yields around 580,000 distinct CDR3 sequences; 35% to 55% were counted once. About 7.8% of the sample is taken by the ten largest. The specimen was peripheral blood or thyroid tissue (not recorded which). These receptor sequences come from a woman between 18 and 29 years old with Graves' hyperthyroidism.

This clonotype was seen repeatedly, ten times or more. This rearrangement joins TRBV6-6 to TRBJ1-2; D unclear. The germline V gene has CDR1 MNHNY and CDR2 SVGAGI (reference sequence). V dropped 0 bases and J dropped 7 bases, with 18 bases sitting between them. The CDR3 runs to 16 residues. The CDR3 reads CASSYSNFGDRRGYTF. In nucleotides, the CDR3 is TGTGCCAGCAGTTACTCGAATTTCGGGGATCGGCGTGGCTACACCTTC.

Concerning this clonotype itself: A much larger clone differs by one base, so this may be a read error. The chain is built from TRBV7-8 and TRBJ1-3; TRBD1 might be the D (5 bases). The CDR3 is 16 amino acids. From germline, CDR1 is SGHVS and CDR2 FQNEAQ. V lost 2 bases, J lost 6 bases, and 17 bases lay in between. DNA for the CDR3: TGTGCCAGCAGCTTAAAAGGACGTCCGGGGGAAAACACCATATATTTT. Translation gives CASSLKGRPGENTIYF. Combining the CDR3 with reference TRBV7-8 and TRBJ1-3 gives the whole variable domain GAGVSQSPRYKVAKRGQDVALRCDPISGHVSLFWYQQALGQGPEFLTYFQNEAQLDKSGLPSDRFFAERPEGSVSTLKIQRTQQEDSAVYLCASSLKGRPGENTIYFGEGSWLTVV.

Worth noting for this clonotype: This may stem from a read error, because a much larger clone lies one nucleotide away. This chain joins TRBV10-3 and TRBJ2-7, with a possible D match to TRBD2 (6 bases). Germline CDR1 ENHRY, CDR2 SYGVKD. V lost 5 bases and J lost 3, with 17 bases in between. The CDR3 totals 15 residues. The CDR3 sequence: CAISIETSSIYEQYF. DNA of the CDR3: TGTGCCATCAGTATTGAAACTAGCAGCATCTACGAGCAGTACTTC.

This chain connects TRBV29-1 to TRBJ2-7; the match to TRBD2 covers 9 bases. The trim removed 2 bases at V and 6 bases at J, leaving 5 bases unmatched. The CDR3 has 13 residues. Germline V CDR1 and CDR2: SQVTM, ANQGSEA. In nucleotides, the CDR3 is TGCAGCGTTGAACTAGCGGGGACTGGCGAGCAGTACTTC. Residues: CSVELAGTGEQYF.

This clonotype showed up many times. The CDR3 coding sequence is TGTGCTAGTGGTTTCCCGCGGGAGGTGTACTTC. It encodes CASGFPREVYF. V gene TRBV12-5 combines with J gene TRBJ2-7; 8 positions agree with TRBD2. The germline V gene encodes CDR1 LGHNT and CDR2 FRNRAP. The CDR3 totals 11 residues. V gave up 3 bases and J gave up 12 bases; unmatched junction bases: 4.

The rearrangement links TRBV20-1 to TRBJ2-7; D is possibly TRBD1 or TRBD2 (5 bases each). V was pared by 1 base and J by 3 bases, with 16 bases between. The V gene's germline CDR1 is DFQATT and CDR2 SNEGSKA (reference sequence). This CDR3 is built from 15 residues. DNA for the CDR3: TGCAGTGCTAGAGTGGGACCGTCCTTTCTCTACGAGCAGTACTTC. The encoded protein is CSARVGPSFLYEQYF.

This clonotype was seen many times. CDR3 in amino acids: CASGPPQGTGWAFF. CDR3 nucleotides: TGTGCTAGTGGGCCACCCCAGGGTACGGGTTGGGCTTTCTTT. V gene TRBV12-5 combines with J gene TRBJ1-1, with D possibly being TRBD1 (5 bases). The CDR3 length is 14 residues. V lost 6 bases, J lost 11 bases, and 22 bases lay in between. Germline values: CDR1 LGHNT, CDR2 FRNRAP.

The genes are TRBV27 and TRBJ2-7; D may be TRBD1 or TRBD2 (5 bases each). V lost 5 bases to trimming and J lost 5 bases, with 16 bases between them. This CDR3 is built from 14 residues. The germline gives CDR1 MNHEY, CDR2 SMNVEV (reference sequence). CDR3 residues: CASSTSGATHEQYF. CDR3 sequence (DNA): TGTGCCAGCAGTACCTCCGGGGCGACCCACGAGCAGTACTTC.

This chain joins TRBV7-2 and TRBJ2-1; 14 bases agree with TRBD2. Germline V gene sequence: CDR1 SGHTA, CDR2 FQGNSA. V lost 5 bases and J lost 15; bases outside the gene matches: 12. This CDR3 has 15 residues. The CDR3 DNA is TGTGCCAGCAGCCAAAATCTGGGACTAGCGGGAGTCGTGTTCTTC. As protein: CASSQNLGLAGVVFF.

This clonotype was seen repeatedly, ten times or more. The chain is built from TRBV6-1 and TRBJ1-2; TRBD1 matches at 7 bases. Trimming at V came to 0 bases and at J to 4 bases, leaving 2 bases not matched to a gene. The CDR3 is made up of 14 amino acids. Per the germline V gene, CDR1 is MNHNS and CDR2 is SASEGT. This CDR3 reads CASSEAGDSYGYTF. The CDR3 DNA follows: TGTGCCAGCAGTGAAGCGGGGGACAGCTATGGCTACACCTTC.

This chain connects TRBV11-2 to TRBJ2-6; either TRBD1 or TRBD2 may fit D (6 bases each). The V end was cut by 5 bases, the J end by 2 bases, with 13 bases between. CDR1 and CDR2 (germline): SGHAT, FQNNGV. The CDR3 totals 16 residues. The CDR3 DNA sequence: TGTGCCAGCAGCCTTTGGGGGGCTACTGGGGCCAACGTCCTGACTTTC. Translation gives CASSLWGATGANVLTF.

CDR3 sequence reads: CASSLYSTYEQYF. DNA for the CDR3: TGTGCCAGCAGCTTATACAGCACCTACGAGCAGTACTTC. V usage is TRBV7-9 and J usage is TRBJ2-7; D remains unclear. The CDR3 length is 13 residues. CDR1 and CDR2 from the germline V gene are SEHNR and FQNEAQ (reference sequence). The germline V and J ends were trimmed by 2 bases and 2 bases, with 7 bases remaining between them.

Note on this clonotype: Given the absence of the conserved phenylalanine or tryptophan at the CDR3 end, a read error is likely. This chain links TRBV19 with TRBJ1-1; tentatively, D is TRBD1 (5 bases). V was pared by 4 bases and J by 1 base, with 16 bases between. CDR1 LNHDA and CDR2 SQIVND come from the germline V gene (reference sequence). The CDR3 has 16 residues. CDR3 nucleotide sequence: TGTGCCAGTAGTACCGGCGGGACTAGCGGGAACACTGAAGCTTTCTCT. Amino acid sequence: CASSTGGTSGNTEAFS.

This clonotype was found once. The gene calls are TRBV7-8 and TRBJ2-5; no firm D call. Trimming stripped 1 base from V and 11 bases from J, with 20 bases between. Per germline, CDR1 SGHVS and CDR2 FQNEAQ. The CDR3 spans 15 residues. The CDR3 sequence: CASSLVTLSPDEQYF. The CDR3 DNA sequence: TGTGCCAGCAGCTTAGTTACTCTAAGTCCCGATGAGCAGTACTTC.

The table lists this clonotype with a count of one. At one end the junction does not follow the germline gene, possibly because of a read error. J is TRBJ2-1 and V is TRBV7-3, with TRBD2 matching 9 bases. The CDR3 has 17 amino acids. Germline CDR1 is SGHTA and CDR2 is FQGTGA. The chain's CDR3 is CTSSLTGSSGISSEQFF. The CDR3, as DNA: TGTACCAGCAGCTTAACAGGATCTAGCGGGATATCTAGTGAGCAGTTCTTC.

The chain couples TRBV20-1 to TRBJ1-1; a possible D gene is TRBD1 (5 bases). V was pared by 1 base and J by 1 base, with 13 bases between. The germline gives CDR1 DFQATT, CDR2 SNEGSKA (reference sequence). The CDR3 runs to 15 residues. The CDR3 sequence is CSARGAGNENTEAFF. The CDR3 DNA reads as TGCAGTGCTAGAGGGGCAGGGAACGAGAACACTGAAGCTTTCTTT.

This sequence joins TRBV7-6 and TRBJ2-7; D may be TRBD1 (5 bases). The V and J ends lost 0 bases and 5 bases respectively, with 14 bases between them. Germline V gene sequence: CDR1 SGHVS, CDR2 FNYEAQ. This CDR3 comprises 15 residues. The DNA for the CDR3 is TGTGCCAGCAGCTTAGCCCACCAGGGTATCCACGAGCAGTACTTC. It is translated as CASSLAHQGIHEQYF.

The chain recombines TRBV29-1 with TRBJ1-1; 8 bases align to TRBD1. In germline, CDR1 is SQVTM, CDR2 ANQGSEA. V lost 6 bases and J lost 5; bases outside the gene matches: 8. The length of the CDR3 is 13 residues. The CDR3 coding sequence is TGCAGCGTCATCGGGACAGGAGGGACTGAAGCTTTCTTT. It codes for CSVIGTGGTEAFF.

This clonotype was counted at least ten times. The rearrangement joins TRBV29-1 to TRBJ2-3; 7 nucleotides align to TRBD2. V was clipped by 7 bases and J by 5 bases; unmatched bases: 3. Germline assignment: CDR1 SQVTM and CDR2 ANQGSEA. The CDR3 extends over 11 amino acids. In DNA, the CDR3 is TGCAGCGCGGGGGGTAGAGATACGCAGTATTTT. The encoded protein is CSAGGRDTQYF.

The chain joins TRBV7-6 to TRBJ2-7; weak D call: TRBD2 (5 bases). The J call may be wrong; the DNA end is better matched by TRBJ2-1. The CDR3 is made up of 12 amino acids. Per germline, CDR1 SGHVS and CDR2 FNYEAQ. This CDR3 is CASSEVGDEQFF. The CDR3 coding sequence is TGTGCCAGCAGCGAAGTGGGAGATGAGCAGTTCTTC.